This is a list of T cell receptor beta chains from one sample in a study of shared clonotypes between healthy human individuals. The method was immunoSEQ multiplex PCR; TCRdb's version includes in-frame clones alone and lacks a portion of them. The sample gives just over 2,000,000 clones, 90% to 95% of which show up once; 0.13% is in the top ten. Sample: naive CD4+ T cells sorted from blood. These receptors were collected from a man between 18 and 35 years old in good health. CDR3s include the opening cysteine and the closing phenylalanine or tryptophan. Each record gives: clone size, J gene, V gene, D gene, CDR3 DNA, CDR3 protein. The D gene is left open where the match is weak. Size tells how often a clone was seen (once, few, many) or the class of an expanded clone, and some rows leave it out.

- | TRBJ1-2 | TRBV6-6 | - | TGTGCCAGCAGGCCCGGGATTACGGAGGGCTACACCTTC | CASRPGITEGYTF
- | TRBJ2-1 | TRBV7-3 | TRBD2 | TGTGCCAGCAGCGTCGGACCTAGCGGGTTCAATGAGCAGTTCTTC | CASSVGPSGFNEQFF
- | TRBJ1-4 | TRBV9 | - | TGTGCCAGCAGCCTAGAATCGGGGAATGAAAAACTGTTTTTT | CASSLESGNEKLFF
- | TRBJ1-2 | TRBV7-9 | - | TGTGCCAGCAGCTCCTTAGGGGACATGAAACCTAACTATGGCTACACCTTC | CASSSLGDMKPNYGYTF
- | TRBJ1-1 | TRBV27 | - | TGTGCCAGCATCCCTGGGGGTAAAGCTACTGAAGCTTTCTTT | CASIPGGKATEAFF
- | TRBJ2-1 | TRBV6-6 | TRBD2 | TGTGCCAGCAATCTCATAGCGGGGGGGCAAAATGAGCAGTTCTTC | CASNLIAGGQNEQFF
- | TRBJ2-1 | TRBV10-3 | - | TGTGCCATCAGTGAAGGAGGCGGGGACAATGAGCAGTTCTTC | CAISEGGGDNEQFF
- | TRBJ1-4 | TRBV7-6 | - | TGTGCCAGCAGCTCCCAGGTCCCGATGCGGAAACTGTTTTTT | CASSSQVPMRKLFF
- | TRBJ2-5 | TRBV5-4 | TRBD2 | TGTGCCAGCAGCTTAAGCGGGAGCGGAGAGACCCAGTACTTC | CASSLSGSGETQYF
- | TRBJ1-4 | TRBV30 | - | TGTGCCTGGAGTCGTGATATCCGGGATTCTGATGAAAAACTGTTTTTT | CAWSRDIRDSDEKLFF
- | TRBJ2-1 | TRBV6-6 | - | TGTGCCAGCAGTTTGGAGCGGGTCGATGAGCAGTTCTTC | CASSLERVDEQFF
- | TRBJ2-3 | TRBV30 | TRBD2 | TGTGCCTGGAGGACGCAGCCGGGGGGTAGCACAGATACGCAGTATTTT | CAWRTQPGGSTDTQYF
- | TRBJ1-2 | TRBV27 | - | TGTGCCAGCAGCCCCGAGTTGGGCTATGGCTACACCTTC | CASSPELGYGYTF
once | TRBJ1-1 | TRBV29-1 | TRBD1 | TGCAGCGCCTACAGGGGGCAGGGATTTGACACTGAAGCTTTCTTT | CSAYRGQGFDTEAFF
- | TRBJ2-3 | TRBV19 | - | TGTGCCAGTAGCCCTGGTAGTAAGGCAGATACGCAGTATTTT | CASSPGSKADTQYF
- | TRBJ2-7 | TRBV5-4 | TRBD1 | TGTGCCAGCAGACAGACCCCCGGGACAGGGCTCAACGAGCAGTACTTC | CASRQTPGTGLNEQYF
many | TRBJ1-2 | TRBV2 | - | TGTGCCAGTTGGAGCCGGGACGGCTACACCTTC | CASWSRDGYTF
few | TRBJ2-1 | TRBV10-3 | - | TGTGCCATCAGTGGGATGGACAATGAGCAGTTCTTC | CAISGMDNEQFF
- | TRBJ1-2 | TRBV18 | - | TGTGCCAGCTCACCATCGGTAAGCGGTGGTGGCTACACCTTC | CASSPSVSGGGYTF
- | TRBJ2-3 | TRBV19 | TRBD1 | TGTGCCAGTAGTATAGATAGGGACAGGGGGACAGATACGCAGTATTTT | CASSIDRDRGTDTQYF
- | TRBJ1-1 | TRBV9 | - | TGTGCCAGCAGCGTAGTTACTGGACCGAACACTGAAGCTTTCTTT | CASSVVTGPNTEAFF
- | TRBJ2-3 | TRBV28 | TRBD2 | TGTGCCAGCAGTTTCCCAGGACTAGCTATCAGGGATACGCAGTATTTT | CASSFPGLAIRDTQYF
- | TRBJ1-1 | TRBV19 | - | TGTGCCAGTAGTATTAATAGGGGGGGACGAACTGAAGCTTTCTTT | CASSINRGGRTEAFF
- | TRBJ2-1 | TRBV5-1 | TRBD1 | TGCGCCAGCAGCGCGGGACAGGGGGTATACAATGAGCAGTTCTTC | CASSAGQGVYNEQFF
- | TRBJ1-5 | TRBV7-2 | - | TGTGCCAGCAGCTTAGGCGGCTACAATCAGCCCCAGCATTTT | CASSLGGYNQPQHF
- | TRBJ1-1 | TRBV7-8 | - | TGTGCCAGCAGCCCACCAGGGATGGACACTGAAGCTTTCTTT | CASSPPGMDTEAFF
- | TRBJ2-3 | TRBV7-2 | TRBD1 | TGTGCCAGCAGCTTGCAGGGGGACACGCAGTATTTT | CASSLQGDTQYF
few | TRBJ1-2 | TRBV19 | - | TGTGCCAGTAGTATATCAGGGAACTATGGCTACACCTTC | CASSISGNYGYTF
many | TRBJ2-7 | TRBV18 | - | TGTGCCAGCACGCAGACCGGGGCGACCTACGAGCAGTACTTC | CASTQTGATYEQYF
- | TRBJ1-2 | TRBV5-4 | - | TGTGCCAGCAGCTTGGGAAGAAGGATAGACTATGGCTACACCTTC | CASSLGRRIDYGYTF
- | TRBJ2-3 | TRBV6-4 | - | TGTGCCAGCAGTGACTCTTACTCCTCTACAGATACGCAGTATTTT | CASSDSYSSTDTQYF
- | TRBJ2-7 | TRBV10-3 | - | TGTGCCATCAGTGAGTCGTCGGTCACAATCTACGAGCAGTACTTC | CAISESSVTIYEQYF
- | TRBJ2-1 | TRBV9 | - | TGTGCCAGCAGCGTAGTGGGAGTGGGATCCTACAATGAGCAGTTCTTC | CASSVVGVGSYNEQFF
- | TRBJ2-5 | TRBV15 | - | TGTGCCACCAGCAATACAGGGTTGGGGGAGACCCAGTACTTC | CATSNTGLGETQYF
- | TRBJ1-5 | TRBV28 | TRBD1 | TGTGCCAGCAGTTTTCCGACAGGGCGGGGAATGTATAGCAATCAGCCCCAGCATTTT | CASSFPTGRGMYSNQPQHF
- | TRBJ2-3 | TRBV5-1 | - | TGCGCCAGCAGTTCGGGGGCAGGAACAGATACGCAGTATTTT | CASSSGAGTDTQYF
- | TRBJ1-1 | TRBV28 | - | TGTGCCAGCATTGGGGGGCGAATGGCTTTCTTT | CASIGGRMAFF
once | TRBJ2-3 | TRBV5-7 | - | TGTGCCAGCAGCTTGGACGGGGGCCTTATCACAGATACGCAGTATTTT | CASSLDGGLITDTQYF
- | TRBJ1-1 | TRBV18 | TRBD1 | TGTGCCAGCTCACCACTAGGAGGGGGCGACACTGAAGCTTTCTTT | CASSPLGGGDTEAFF
- | TRBJ1-1 | TRBV7-9 | TRBD1 | TGTGCCAGCAGCTTAGCCGTGACAGGGGTGAACACTGAAGCTTTCTTT | CASSLAVTGVNTEAFF
- | TRBJ2-5 | TRBV6-1 | - | TGTGCCAGCACTGGTGTAGCGGAGACCCAGTACTTC | CASTGVAETQYF
- | TRBJ2-1 | TRBV6-6 | - | TGTGCCAGCAGCTCGGGGCGGGACTCCGGATATAATGAGCAGTTCTTC | CASSSGRDSGYNEQFF
- | TRBJ2-1 | TRBV5-6 | - | TGTGCCAGCAGACAAGGGGGAGAGAACAATGAGCAGTTCTTC | CASRQGGENNEQFF
- | TRBJ2-2 | TRBV4-3 | - | TGCGCCAGCAGCCCACAGATTGCGAACACCGGGGAGCTGTTTTTT | CASSPQIANTGELFF
- | TRBJ2-7 | TRBV28 | - | TGTGCCAGCAGTTCGGGCTACGAGCAGTACTTC | CASSSGYEQYF
- | TRBJ2-7 | TRBV5-1 | TRBD1 | TGCGCCAGCCACGGACAGGGGGCCCCCTCCTACGAGCAGTACTTC | CASHGQGAPSYEQYF
- | TRBJ2-1 | TRBV10-1 | - | TGCGCCAGCAGTGGCGGTAGTTCCTACAATGAGCAGTTCTTC | CASSGGSSYNEQFF
- | TRBJ2-3 | TRBV27 | - | TGTGCCAGCAGTTTCGACACAGATACGCAGTATTTT | CASSFDTDTQYF
- | TRBJ1-6 | TRBV10-3 | - | TGTGCCATCACCAAGGACATAGATTCACCCCTCCACTTT | CAITKDIDSPLHF
- | TRBJ2-2 | TRBV19 | TRBD1 | TGTGCCAGTAGAACCGGGACAGGGGTCACCGGGGAGCTGTTTTTT | CASRTGTGVTGELFF
- | TRBJ2-1 | TRBV7-2 | - | TGTGCCAGCAGCTTAGTGAGAGGGACTCCTTCCTACAATGAGCAGTTCTTC | CASSLVRGTPSYNEQFF
- | TRBJ1-3 | TRBV7-2 | - | TGTGCCAGCAGCCCCCGAGGGACGGCAAACACCATATATTTT | CASSPRGTANTIYF
- | TRBJ2-5 | TRBV29-1 | - | TGCAGCGTTGCCCCCAGGGTAGGGCGGGAGACCCAGTACTTC | CSVAPRVGRETQYF
- | TRBJ1-4 | TRBV5-5 | - | TGTGCCAGCAGCTCTCAGGGGACCACTAATGAAAAACTGTTTTTT | CASSSQGTTNEKLFF
- | TRBJ1-1 | TRBV6-5 | - | TGTGCCAGCTGTAATGGACGGATGAACACTGAAGCTTTCTTT | CASCNGRMNTEAFF
- | TRBJ2-5 | TRBV6-6 | - | TGTGCCAGCAGTTACCCCCGGGGCCAAGAGACCCAGTACTTC | CASSYPRGQETQYF
- | TRBJ2-1 | TRBV9 | - | TGTGCCAGCAGCGTAGGGCCTCCCCAACTGTACAATGAGCAGTTCTTC | CASSVGPPQLYNEQFF
- | TRBJ1-2 | TRBV20-1 | - | TGCAGTTCTATTGGCGATGGCTACACCTTC | CSSIGDGYTF
- | TRBJ2-3 | TRBV5-1 | TRBD2 | TGCGCCAGCAGAAGCGGGAGTACAGATACGCAGTATTTT | CASRSGSTDTQYF
- | TRBJ1-4 | TRBV5-4 | - | TGTGCCAGCAGCTGGGCAGGGTCGGCGAATGAAAAACTGTTTTTT | CASSWAGSANEKLFF